This T cell receptor beta chain was identified in a study of tissue T cells after allogeneic stem cell transplantation. GI sites, liver, skin and spleen were taken after median 9.75 post-mortem hours. TCRbeta CDR3 was sequenced at survey depth with template counts. TCRdb keeps only in-frame clones here, not all; method: immunoSEQ multiplex PCR. The profile shows 3,500 to 4,500 clones, about three fifths of them singletons. The length of the CDR3 is 15 residues. Germline V gene lookup returns CDR1 SGHRS and CDR2 YFSETQ. V lost 7 bases to trimming and J lost 2 bases, with 18 bases between them. This clonotype was obtained from a male donor older than 55 with lung cancer. V usage is TRBV5-1 and J usage is TRBJ2-5, with a possible D match to TRBD1 (8 bases). The material sequenced was tissue from the ileum, taken at autopsy. The CDR3 bases are TGCGCCAGCTCCATTACAGGGGGGGTTCAAGAGACCCAGTACTTC. It translates to CASSITGGVQETQYF.